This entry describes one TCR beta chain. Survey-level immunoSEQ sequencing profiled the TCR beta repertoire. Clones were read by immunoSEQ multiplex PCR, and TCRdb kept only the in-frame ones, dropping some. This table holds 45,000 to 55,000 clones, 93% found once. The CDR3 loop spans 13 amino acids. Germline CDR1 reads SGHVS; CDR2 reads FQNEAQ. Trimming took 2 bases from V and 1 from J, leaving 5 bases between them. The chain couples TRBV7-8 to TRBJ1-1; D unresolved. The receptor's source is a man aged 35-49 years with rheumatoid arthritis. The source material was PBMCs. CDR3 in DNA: TGTGCCAGCAGCTTAAGAGGGAACACTGAAGCTTTCTTT. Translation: CASSLRGNTEAFF.